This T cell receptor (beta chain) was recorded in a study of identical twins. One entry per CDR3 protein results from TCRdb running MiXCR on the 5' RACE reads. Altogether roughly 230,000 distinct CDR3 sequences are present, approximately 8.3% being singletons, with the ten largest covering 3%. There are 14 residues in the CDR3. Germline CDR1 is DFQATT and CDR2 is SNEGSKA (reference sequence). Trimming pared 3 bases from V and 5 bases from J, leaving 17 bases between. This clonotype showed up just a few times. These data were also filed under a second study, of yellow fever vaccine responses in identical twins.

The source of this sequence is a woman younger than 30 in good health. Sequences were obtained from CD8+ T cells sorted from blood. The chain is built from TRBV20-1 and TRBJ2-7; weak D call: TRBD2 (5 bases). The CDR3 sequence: CSARAIGSNDEQYF. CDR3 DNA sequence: TGCAGTGCTAGGGCCATAGGGAGTAACGACGAGCAGTACTTC.